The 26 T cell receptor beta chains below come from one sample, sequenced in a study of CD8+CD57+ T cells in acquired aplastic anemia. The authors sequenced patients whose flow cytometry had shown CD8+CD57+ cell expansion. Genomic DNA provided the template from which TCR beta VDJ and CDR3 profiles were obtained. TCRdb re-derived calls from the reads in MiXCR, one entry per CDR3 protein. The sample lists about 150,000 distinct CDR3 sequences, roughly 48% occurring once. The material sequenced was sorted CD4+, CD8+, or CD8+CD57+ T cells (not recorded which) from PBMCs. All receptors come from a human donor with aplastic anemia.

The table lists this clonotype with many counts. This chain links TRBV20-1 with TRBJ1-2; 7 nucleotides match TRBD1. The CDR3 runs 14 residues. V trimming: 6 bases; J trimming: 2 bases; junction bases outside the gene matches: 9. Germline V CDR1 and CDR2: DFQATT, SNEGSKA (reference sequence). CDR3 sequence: CSATDGQVNYGYTF. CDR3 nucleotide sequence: TGCAGTGCAACCGATGGACAGGTGAACTATGGCTACACCTTC.

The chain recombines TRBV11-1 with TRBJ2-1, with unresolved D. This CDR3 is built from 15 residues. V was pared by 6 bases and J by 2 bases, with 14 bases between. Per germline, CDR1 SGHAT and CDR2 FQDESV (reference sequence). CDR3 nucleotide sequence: TGTGCCAGCAGTGGTTTGGCGGTAACCTACAATGAGCAGTTCTTC. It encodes CASSGLAVTYNEQFF.

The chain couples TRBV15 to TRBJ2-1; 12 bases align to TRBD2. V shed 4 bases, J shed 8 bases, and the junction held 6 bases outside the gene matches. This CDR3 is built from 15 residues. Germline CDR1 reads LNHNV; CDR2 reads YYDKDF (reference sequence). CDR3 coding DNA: TGTGCCACCAGCATCGGGACTAGCGGGTTCGATGAGCAGTTCTTC. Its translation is CATSIGTSGFDEQFF.

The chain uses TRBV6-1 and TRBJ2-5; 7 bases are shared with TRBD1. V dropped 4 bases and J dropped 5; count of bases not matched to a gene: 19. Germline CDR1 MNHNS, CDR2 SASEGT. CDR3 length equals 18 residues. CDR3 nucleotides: TGTGCCAGCAGTGCGCTGAACGGGTATACACAGGGGATGGAGACCCAGTACTTC. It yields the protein CASSALNGYTQGMETQYF.

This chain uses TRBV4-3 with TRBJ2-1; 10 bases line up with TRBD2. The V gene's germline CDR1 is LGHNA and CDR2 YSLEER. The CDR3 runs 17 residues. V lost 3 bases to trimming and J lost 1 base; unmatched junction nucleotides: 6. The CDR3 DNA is TGCGCCAGCAGCCACCCCCGAGCGGGAGGGTCCTACAATGAGCAGTTCTTC. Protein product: CASSHPRAGGSYNEQFF.

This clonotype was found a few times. The CDR3 coding sequence is TGTGCCAGCAGCTTGGAGTTGGATTACGAGCAGTACTTC. Translation: CASSLELDYEQYF. The V gene is TRBV7-2, the J gene TRBJ2-7, with D hard to call. Trimming left V 3 bases short and J 4 bases short, with 10 bases between. CDR1 SGHTA and CDR2 FQGNSA come from the germline V gene. This CDR3 region has 13 residues.

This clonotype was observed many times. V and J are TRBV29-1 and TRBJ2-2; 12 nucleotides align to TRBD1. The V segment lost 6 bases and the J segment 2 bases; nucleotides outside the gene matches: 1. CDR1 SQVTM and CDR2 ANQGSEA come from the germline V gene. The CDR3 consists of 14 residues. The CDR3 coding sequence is TGCAGCGTAGGGACAGGGGGCAACACCGGGGAGCTGTTTTTT. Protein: CSVGTGGNTGELFF.

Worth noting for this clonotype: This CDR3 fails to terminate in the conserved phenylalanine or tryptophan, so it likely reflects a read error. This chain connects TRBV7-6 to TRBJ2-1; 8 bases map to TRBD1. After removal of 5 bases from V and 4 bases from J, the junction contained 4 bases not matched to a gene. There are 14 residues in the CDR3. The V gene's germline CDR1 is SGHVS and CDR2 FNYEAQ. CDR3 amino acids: CASSRTGSYNEQFS. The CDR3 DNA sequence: TGTGCCAGCAGCCGGACAGGGAGTTACAATGAGCAGTTCTCC.

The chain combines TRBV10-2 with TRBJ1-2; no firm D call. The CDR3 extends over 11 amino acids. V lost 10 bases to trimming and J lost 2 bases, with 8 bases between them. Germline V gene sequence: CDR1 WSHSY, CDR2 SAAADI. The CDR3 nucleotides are TGCGCCATCCAGCGCAACTATGGCTACACCTTC. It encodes CAIQRNYGYTF.

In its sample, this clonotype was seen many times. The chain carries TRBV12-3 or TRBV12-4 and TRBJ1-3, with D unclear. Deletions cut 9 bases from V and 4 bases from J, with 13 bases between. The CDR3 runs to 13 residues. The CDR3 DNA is TGTGCCAGTGACCACCAACAGGGAAACACCATATATTTT. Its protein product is CASDHQQGNTIYF.

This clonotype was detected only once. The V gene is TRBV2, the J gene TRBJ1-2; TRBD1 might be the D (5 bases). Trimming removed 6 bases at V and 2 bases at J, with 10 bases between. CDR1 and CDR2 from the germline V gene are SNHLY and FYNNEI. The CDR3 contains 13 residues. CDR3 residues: CASRGRGNYGYTF. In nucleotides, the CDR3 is TGTGCCAGCAGGGGGAGGGGAAACTATGGCTACACCTTC.

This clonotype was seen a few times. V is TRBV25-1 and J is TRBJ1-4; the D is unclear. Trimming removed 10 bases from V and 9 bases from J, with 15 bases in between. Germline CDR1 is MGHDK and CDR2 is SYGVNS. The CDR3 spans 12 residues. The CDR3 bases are TGTGCCACCGAGGAAAGGGATCAAAAACTGTTTTTT. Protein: CATEERDQKLFF. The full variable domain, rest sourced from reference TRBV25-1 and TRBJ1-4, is EADIYQTPRYLVIGTGKKITLECSQTMGHDKMYWYQQDPGMELHLIHYSYGVNSTEKGDLSSESTVSRIRTEHFPLTLESARPSHTSQYLCATEERDQKLFFGSGTQLSVL.

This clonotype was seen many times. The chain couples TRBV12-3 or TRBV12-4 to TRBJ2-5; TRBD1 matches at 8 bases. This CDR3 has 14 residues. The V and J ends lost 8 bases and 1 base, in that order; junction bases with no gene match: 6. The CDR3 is CASRGDRTQETQYF. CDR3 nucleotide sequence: TGTGCCAGCCGCGGGGACAGGACCCAAGAGACCCAGTACTTC.

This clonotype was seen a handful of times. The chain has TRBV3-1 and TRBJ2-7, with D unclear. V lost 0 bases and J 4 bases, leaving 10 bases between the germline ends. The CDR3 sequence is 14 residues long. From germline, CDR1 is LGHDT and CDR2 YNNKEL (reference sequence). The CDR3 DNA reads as TGTGCCAGCAGCCAAGATCGGGCTTTTTACGAGCAGTACTTC. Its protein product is CASSQDRAFYEQYF.

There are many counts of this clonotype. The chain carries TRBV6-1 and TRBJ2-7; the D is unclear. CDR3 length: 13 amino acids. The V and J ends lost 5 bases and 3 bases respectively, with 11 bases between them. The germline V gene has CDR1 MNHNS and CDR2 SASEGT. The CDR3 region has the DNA TGTGCCAGCAGTCCCCGGGCCGACTACGAGCAGTACTTC. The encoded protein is CASSPRADYEQYF.

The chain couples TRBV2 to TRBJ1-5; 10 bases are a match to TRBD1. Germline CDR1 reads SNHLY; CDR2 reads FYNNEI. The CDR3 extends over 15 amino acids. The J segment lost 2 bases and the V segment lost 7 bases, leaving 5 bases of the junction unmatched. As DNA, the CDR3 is TGTGCCAGCAAATCGACAGGGGGCGGCAATCAGCCCCAGCATTTT. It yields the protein CASKSTGGGNQPQHF.

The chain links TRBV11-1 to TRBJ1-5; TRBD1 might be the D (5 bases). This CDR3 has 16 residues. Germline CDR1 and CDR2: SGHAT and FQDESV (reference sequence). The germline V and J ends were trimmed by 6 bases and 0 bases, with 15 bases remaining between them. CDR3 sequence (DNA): TGTGCCAGCAGGGTGGACAAAGGGCATAGCAATCAGCCCCAGCATTTT. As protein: CASRVDKGHSNQPQHF.

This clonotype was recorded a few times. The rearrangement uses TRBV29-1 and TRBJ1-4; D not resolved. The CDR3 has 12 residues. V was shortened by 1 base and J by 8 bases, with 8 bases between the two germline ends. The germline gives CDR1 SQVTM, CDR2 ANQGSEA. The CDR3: CSVEGTREKLFF. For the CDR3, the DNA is TGCAGCGTTGAAGGGACGAGGGAAAAACTGTTTTTT.

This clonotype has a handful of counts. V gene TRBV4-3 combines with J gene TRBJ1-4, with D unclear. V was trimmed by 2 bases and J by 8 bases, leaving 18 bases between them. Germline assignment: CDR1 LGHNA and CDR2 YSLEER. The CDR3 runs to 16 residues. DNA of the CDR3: TGCGCCAGCAGCCAATCGTCGCGGGGAGGCCGAGAAAAACTGTTTTTT. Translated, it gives CASSQSSRGGREKLFF.

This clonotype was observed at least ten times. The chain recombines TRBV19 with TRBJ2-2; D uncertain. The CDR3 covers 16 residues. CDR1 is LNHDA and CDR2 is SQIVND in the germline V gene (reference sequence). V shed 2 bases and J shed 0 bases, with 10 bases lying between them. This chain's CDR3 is CASSISPVTNTGELFF. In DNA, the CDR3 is TGTGCCAGTAGTATATCCCCAGTGACGAACACCGGGGAGCTGTTTTTT.

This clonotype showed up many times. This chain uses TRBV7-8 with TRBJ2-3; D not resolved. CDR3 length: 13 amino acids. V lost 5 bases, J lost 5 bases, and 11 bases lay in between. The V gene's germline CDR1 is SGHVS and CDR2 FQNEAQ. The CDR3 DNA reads TGTGCCAGCAGCCCCGGCGAGGAAGATACGCAGTATTTT. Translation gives CASSPGEEDTQYF.

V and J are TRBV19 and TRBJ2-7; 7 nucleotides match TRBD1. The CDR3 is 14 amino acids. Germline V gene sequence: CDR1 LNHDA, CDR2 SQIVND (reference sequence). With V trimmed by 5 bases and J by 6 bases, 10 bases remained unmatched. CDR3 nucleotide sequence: TGTGCCAGTAGTCCCTCAGCACAGGGGCTCGAGCAGTACTTC. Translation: CASSPSAQGLEQYF.

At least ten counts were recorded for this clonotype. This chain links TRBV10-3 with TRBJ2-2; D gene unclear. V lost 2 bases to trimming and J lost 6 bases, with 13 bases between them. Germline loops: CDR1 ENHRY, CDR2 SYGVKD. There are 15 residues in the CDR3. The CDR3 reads CAISERPELAGELFF. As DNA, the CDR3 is TGTGCCATCAGTGAGAGGCCAGAATTAGCCGGGGAGCTGTTTTTT.

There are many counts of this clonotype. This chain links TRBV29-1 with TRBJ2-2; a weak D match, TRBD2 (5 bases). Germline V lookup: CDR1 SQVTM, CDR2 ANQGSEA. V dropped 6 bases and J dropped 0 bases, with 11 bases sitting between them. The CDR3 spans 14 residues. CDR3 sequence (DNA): TGCAGCGTGGACTCTCCCTCGAACACCGGGGAGCTGTTTTTT. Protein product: CSVDSPSNTGELFF.

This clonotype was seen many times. CDR3 in DNA: TGCAGCGTCGTCGGACAGGGATCCTACGAGCAGTACTTC. This sequence encodes CSVVGQGSYEQYF. This chain connects TRBV29-1 to TRBJ2-7; 8 nucleotides agree with TRBD1. Germline V CDR1 and CDR2: SQVTM, ANQGSEA. The CDR3 consists of 13 residues. The J segment lost 1 base and the V segment lost 6 bases, leaving 5 bases of the junction unmatched.

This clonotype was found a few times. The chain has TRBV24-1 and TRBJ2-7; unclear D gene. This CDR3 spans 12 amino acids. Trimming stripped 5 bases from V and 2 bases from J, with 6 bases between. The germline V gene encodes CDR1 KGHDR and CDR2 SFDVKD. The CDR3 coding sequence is TGTGCCACCAGTGCCGGGCCCTACGAGCAGTACTTC. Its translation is CATSAGPYEQYF.